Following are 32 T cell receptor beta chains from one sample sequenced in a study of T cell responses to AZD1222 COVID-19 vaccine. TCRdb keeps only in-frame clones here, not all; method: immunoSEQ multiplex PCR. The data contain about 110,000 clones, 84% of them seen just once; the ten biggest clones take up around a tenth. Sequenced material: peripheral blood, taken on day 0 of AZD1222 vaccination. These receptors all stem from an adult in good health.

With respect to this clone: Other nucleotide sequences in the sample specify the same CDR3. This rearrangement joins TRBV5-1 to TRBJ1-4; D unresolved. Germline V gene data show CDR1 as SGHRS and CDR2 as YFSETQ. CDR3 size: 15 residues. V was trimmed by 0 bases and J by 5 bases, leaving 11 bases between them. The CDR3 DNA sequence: TGCGCCAGCAGCTTGGTGGCGCTACCAAATGAAAAACTGTTTTTT. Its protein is CASSLVALPNEKLFF.

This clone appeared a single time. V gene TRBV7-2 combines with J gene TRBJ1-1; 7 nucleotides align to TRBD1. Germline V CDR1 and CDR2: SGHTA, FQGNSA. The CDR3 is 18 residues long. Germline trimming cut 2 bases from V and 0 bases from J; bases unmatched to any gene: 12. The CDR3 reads CASSLNPQGQLMNTEAFF. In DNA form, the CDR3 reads TGTGCCAGCAGCTTAAACCCTCAGGGACAGTTAATGAACACTGAAGCTTTCTTT.

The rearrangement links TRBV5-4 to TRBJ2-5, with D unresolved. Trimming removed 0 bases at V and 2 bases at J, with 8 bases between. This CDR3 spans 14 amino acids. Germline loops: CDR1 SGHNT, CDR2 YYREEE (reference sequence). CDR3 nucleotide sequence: TGTGCCAGCAGCTTGGATGGGTTTCAAGAGACCCAGTACTTC. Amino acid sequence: CASSLDGFQETQYF.

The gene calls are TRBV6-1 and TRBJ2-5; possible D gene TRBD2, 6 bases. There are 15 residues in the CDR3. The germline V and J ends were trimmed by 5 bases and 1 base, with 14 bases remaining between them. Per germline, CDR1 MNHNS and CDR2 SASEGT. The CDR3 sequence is CASSSQGGPQETQYF. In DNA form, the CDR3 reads TGTGCCAGCAGTAGTCAGGGAGGCCCCCAAGAGACCCAGTACTTC.

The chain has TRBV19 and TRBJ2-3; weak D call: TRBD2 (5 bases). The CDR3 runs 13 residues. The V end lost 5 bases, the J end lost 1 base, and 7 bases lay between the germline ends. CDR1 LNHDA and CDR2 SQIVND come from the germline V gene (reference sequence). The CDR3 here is CASSSGGTDTQYF. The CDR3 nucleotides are TGTGCCAGTAGTTCCGGGGGCACAGATACGCAGTATTTT.

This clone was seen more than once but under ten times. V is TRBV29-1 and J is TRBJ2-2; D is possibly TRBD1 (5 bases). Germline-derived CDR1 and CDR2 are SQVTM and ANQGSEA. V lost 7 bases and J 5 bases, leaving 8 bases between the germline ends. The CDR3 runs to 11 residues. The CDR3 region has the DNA TGCAGCGCCAGACAGACCGGGGAGCTGTTTTTT. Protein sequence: CSARQTGELFF.

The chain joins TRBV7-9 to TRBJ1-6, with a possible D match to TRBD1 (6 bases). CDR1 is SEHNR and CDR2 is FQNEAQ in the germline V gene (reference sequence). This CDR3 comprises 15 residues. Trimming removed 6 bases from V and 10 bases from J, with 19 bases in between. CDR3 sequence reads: CASRNGAGVASPLHF. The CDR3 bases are TGTGCCAGCAGGAACGGGGCAGGGGTCGCATCACCCCTCCACTTT.

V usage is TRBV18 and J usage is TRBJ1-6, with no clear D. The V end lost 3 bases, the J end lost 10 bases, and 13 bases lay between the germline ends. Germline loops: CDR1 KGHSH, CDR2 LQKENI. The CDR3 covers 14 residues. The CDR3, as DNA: TGTGCCAGCTCACCCTCCACTGGTGACTCACCCCTCCACTTT. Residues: CASSPSTGDSPLHF. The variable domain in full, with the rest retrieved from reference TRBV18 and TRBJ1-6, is NAGVMQNPRHLVRRRGQEARLRCSPMKGHSHVYWYRQLPEEGLKFMVYLQKENIIDESGMPKERFSAEFPKEGPSILRIQQVVRGDSAAYFCASSPSTGDSPLHFGNGTRLTVT.

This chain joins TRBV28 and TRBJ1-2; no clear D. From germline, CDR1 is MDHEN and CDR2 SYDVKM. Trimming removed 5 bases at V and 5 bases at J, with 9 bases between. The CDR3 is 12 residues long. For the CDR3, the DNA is TGTGCCAGCAGTGCGGGGAGATATGGCTACACCTTC. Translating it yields CASSAGRYGYTF.

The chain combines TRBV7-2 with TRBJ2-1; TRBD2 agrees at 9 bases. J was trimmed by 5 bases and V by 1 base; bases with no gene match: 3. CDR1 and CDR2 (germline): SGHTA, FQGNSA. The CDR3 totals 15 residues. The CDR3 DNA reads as TGTGCCAGCAGCTTAGTCGCGGGAGGGGACAATGAGCAGTTCTTC. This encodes CASSLVAGGDNEQFF.

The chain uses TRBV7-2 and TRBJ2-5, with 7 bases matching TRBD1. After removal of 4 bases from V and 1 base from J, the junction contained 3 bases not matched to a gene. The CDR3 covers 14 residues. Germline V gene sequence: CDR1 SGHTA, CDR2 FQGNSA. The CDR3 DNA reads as TGTGCCAGCAGCTCGACAGGGCTCCAAGAGACCCAGTACTTC. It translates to CASSSTGLQETQYF.

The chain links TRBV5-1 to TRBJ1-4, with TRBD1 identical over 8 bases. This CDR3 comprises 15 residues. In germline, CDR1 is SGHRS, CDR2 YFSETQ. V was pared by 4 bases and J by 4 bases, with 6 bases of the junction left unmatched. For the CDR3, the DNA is TGCGCCAGCAGCCGGGACAGGCGGGATAATGAAAAACTGTTTTTT. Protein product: CASSRDRRDNEKLFF.

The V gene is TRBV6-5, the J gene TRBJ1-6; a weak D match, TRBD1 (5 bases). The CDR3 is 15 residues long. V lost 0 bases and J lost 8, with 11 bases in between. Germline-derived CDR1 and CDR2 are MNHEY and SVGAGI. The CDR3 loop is CASSYSDTMDSPLHF. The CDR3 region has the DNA TGTGCCAGCAGTTACTCGGACACCATGGATTCACCCCTCCACTTT.

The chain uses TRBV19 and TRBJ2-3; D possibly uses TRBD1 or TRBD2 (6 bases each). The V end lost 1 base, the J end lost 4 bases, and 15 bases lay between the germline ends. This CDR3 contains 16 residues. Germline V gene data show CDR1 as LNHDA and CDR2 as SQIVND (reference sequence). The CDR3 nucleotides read TGTGCCAGTAGTATAGGGGCCGGGGGCCTTGCAGATACGCAGTATTTT. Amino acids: CASSIGAGGLADTQYF.

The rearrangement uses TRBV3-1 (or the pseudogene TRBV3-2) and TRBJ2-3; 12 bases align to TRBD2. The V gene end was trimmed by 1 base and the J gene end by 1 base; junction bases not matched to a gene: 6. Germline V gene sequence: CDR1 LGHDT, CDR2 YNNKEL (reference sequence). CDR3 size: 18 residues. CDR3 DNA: TGTGCCAGCAGCCAAGGATTGACTAGCGGGGGACGCACAGATACGCAGTATTTT. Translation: CASSQGLTSGGRTDTQYF.

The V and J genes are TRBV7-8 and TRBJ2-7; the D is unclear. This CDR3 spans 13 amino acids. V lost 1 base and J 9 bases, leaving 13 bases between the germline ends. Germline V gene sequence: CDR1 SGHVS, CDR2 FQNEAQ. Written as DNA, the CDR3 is TGTGCCAGCAGCTTAGGCGGTCAGCCCGGGCAGTACTTC. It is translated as CASSLGGQPGQYF.

In DNA form, the CDR3 reads TGTGCCAGCAGTCGACAGGGGGCCGGGTCACCCCTCCACTTT. This gives the protein CASSRQGAGSPLHF. The chain uses TRBV14 and TRBJ1-6; 10 bases align to TRBD1. CDR3 length: 14 residues. V shed 6 bases and J 10 bases; nucleotides not matched to a gene: 6. In germline, CDR1 is SGHDN, CDR2 FVKESK.

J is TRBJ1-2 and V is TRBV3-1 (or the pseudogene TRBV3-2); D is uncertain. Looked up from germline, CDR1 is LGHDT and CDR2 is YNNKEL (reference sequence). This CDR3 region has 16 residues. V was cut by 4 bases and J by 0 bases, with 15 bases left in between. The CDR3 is CASSPPVREANYGYTF. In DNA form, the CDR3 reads TGTGCCAGCAGCCCGCCGGTAAGAGAGGCTAACTATGGCTACACCTTC.

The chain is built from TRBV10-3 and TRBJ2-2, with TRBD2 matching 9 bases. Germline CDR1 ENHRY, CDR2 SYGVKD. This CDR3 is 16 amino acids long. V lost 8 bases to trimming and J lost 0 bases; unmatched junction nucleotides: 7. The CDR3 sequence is CAIGVAGATNTGELFF. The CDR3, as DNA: TGTGCCATCGGGGTAGCGGGGGCCACGAACACCGGGGAGCTGTTTTTT.

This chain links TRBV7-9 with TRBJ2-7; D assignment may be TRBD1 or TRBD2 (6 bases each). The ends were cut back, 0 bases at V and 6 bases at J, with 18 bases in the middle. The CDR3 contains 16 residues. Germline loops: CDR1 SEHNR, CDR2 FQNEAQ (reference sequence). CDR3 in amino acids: CASSLAGLGGPAEQYF. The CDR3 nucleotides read TGTGCCAGCAGCTTAGCGGGCCTTGGGGGGCCTGCCGAGCAGTACTTC.

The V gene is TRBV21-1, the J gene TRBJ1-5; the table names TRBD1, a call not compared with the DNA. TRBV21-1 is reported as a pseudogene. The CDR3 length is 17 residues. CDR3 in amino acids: CASSAPGGKGSNQPQHF. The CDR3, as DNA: TGTGCCAGCAGCGCCCCAGGGGGAAAGGGTAGCAATCAGCCCCAGCATTTT.

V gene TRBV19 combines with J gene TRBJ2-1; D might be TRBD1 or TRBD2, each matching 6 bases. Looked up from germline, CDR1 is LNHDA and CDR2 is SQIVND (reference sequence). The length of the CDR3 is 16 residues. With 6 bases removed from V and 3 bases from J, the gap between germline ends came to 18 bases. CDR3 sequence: CASRGAGRRDYNEQFF. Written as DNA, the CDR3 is TGTGCCAGTAGGGGGGCGGGACGGAGAGACTACAATGAGCAGTTCTTC. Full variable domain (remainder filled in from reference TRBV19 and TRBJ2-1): DGGITQSPKYLFRKEGQNVTLSCEQNLNHDAMYWYRQDPGQGLRLIYYSQIVNDFQKGDIAEGYSVSREKKESFPLTVTSAQKNPTAFYLCASRGAGRRDYNEQFFGPGTRLTVL.

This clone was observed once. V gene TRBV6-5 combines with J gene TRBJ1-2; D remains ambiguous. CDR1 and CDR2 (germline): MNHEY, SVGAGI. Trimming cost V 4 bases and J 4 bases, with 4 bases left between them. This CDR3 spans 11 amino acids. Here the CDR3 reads CASSSSYGYTF. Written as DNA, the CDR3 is TGTGCCAGCAGTTCCTCCTATGGCTACACCTTC.

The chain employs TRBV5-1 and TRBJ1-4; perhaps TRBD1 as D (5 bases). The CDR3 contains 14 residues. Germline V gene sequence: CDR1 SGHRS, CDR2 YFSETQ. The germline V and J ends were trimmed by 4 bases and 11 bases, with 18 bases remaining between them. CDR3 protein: CASSPGGGEEKLFF. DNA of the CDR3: TGCGCCAGCAGCCCGGGCGGGGGGGAGGAGAAACTGTTTTTT.

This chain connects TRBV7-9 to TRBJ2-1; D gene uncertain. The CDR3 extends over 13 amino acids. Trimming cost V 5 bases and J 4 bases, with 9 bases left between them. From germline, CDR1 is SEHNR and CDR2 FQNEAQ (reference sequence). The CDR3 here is CASSPTAYNEQFF. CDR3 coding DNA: TGTGCCAGCAGCCCCACAGCTTACAATGAGCAGTTCTTC.

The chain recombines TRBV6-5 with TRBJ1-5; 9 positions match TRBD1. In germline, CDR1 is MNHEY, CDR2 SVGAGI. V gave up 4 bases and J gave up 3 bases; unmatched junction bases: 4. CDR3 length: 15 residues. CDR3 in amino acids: CASSSQGANNQPQHF. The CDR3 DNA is TGTGCCAGCAGTTCACAGGGGGCAAACAATCAGCCCCAGCATTTT.

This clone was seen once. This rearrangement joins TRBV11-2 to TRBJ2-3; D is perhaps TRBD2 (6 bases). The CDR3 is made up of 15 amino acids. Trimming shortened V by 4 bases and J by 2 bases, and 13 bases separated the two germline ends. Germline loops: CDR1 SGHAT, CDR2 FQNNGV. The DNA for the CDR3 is TGTGCCAGCAGCTCCCCGACTAGAACCACAGATACGCAGTATTTT. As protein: CASSSPTRTTDTQYF.

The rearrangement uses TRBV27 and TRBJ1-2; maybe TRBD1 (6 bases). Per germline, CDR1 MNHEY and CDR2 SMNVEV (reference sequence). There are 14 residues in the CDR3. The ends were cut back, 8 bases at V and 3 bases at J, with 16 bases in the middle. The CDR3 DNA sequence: TGTGCCAGCGCGCTGTTGGGGGCGGACTATGGCTACACCTTC. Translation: CASALLGADYGYTF.

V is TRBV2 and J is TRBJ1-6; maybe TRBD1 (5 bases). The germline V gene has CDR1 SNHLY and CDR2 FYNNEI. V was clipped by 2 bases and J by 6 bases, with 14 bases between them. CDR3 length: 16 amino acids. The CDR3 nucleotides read TGTGCCAGCAGTGAAATGGGTAGGGACCTTAATTCACCCCTCCACTTT. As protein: CASSEMGRDLNSPLHF.

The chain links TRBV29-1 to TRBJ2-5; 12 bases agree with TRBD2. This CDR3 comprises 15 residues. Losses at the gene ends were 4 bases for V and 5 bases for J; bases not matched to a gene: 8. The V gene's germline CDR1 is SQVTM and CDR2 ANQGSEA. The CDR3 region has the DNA TGCAGCGTTGTTCTCCTAGCGGGGGGGCAGGAGACCCAGTACTTC. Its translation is CSVVLLAGGQETQYF.

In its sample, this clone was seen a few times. The CDR3 loop reads CASSFSYSGNTIYF. The CDR3 DNA reads TGTGCCAGCAGTTTTAGTTACTCTGGAAACACCATATATTTT. The J gene is TRBJ1-3, the V gene TRBV28; unclear D gene. V was clipped by 3 bases and J by 0 bases, with 6 bases between them. Germline V gives CDR1 MDHEN, CDR2 SYDVKM. The CDR3 totals 14 residues.

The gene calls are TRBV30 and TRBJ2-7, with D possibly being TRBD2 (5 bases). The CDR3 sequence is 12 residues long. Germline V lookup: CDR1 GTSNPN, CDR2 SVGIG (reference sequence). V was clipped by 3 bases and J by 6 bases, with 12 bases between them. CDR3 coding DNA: TGTGCCTGGAGCCGCGGGCCGGGCGAGCAGTACTTC. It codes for CAWSRGPGEQYF. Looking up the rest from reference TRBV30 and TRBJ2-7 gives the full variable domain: SQTIHQWPATLVQPVGSPLSLECTVEGTSNPNLYWYRQAAGRGLQLLFYSVGIGQISSEVPQNLSASRPQDRQFILSSKKLLLSDSGFYLCAWSRGPGEQYFGPGTRLTVT.